This T cell receptor beta chain was observed in a study of regulatory T cells in long-lasting Graves disease. Study in general: Prior antithyroid drug treatment in newly diagnosed Graves' patients lasted under 3 months. The study, taken as a whole, reports: Repertoires from persistent disease leaned toward TRBV28, TRBJ1-2 and TRBJ2-5. TCR diversity was lower in persistent Graves' patients (versus newly diagnosed ones). Fewer public clonotypes were shared by new patients (roughly 910) than by persistent patients (fewer than 3,000).

Sequencing libraries for TCR beta were prepared with iRepertoire HTBI primers and Arm-PCR of CDR3 regions. TCRdb analysed the multiplex PCR reads with MiXCR anew, one entry per CDR3 protein. The sample includes 200,000 to 250,000 distinct CDR3 sequences, roughly a fifth seen only once; the top ten take around 11%. At least ten counts were recorded for this clonotype. Its target is not known. Time point meaning: newly diagnosed GD, antithyroid drugs for less than 3 months. Making the TCR library involved RNA that had been extracted from PBMCs. Germline CDR1 SGDLS, CDR2 YYNGEE. V lost 0 bases and J lost 1, with 11 bases in between. This CDR3 has 15 residues. These same records also appear under a second study, on T cells in Graves' hyperthyroidism and ophthalmopathy.

The J gene is TRBJ2-7, the V gene TRBV9; possibly TRBD2 for D (6 bases). The sample in question was peripheral blood mononuclear cells (PBMCs), obtained at new diagnosis, from a patient treated with antithyroid drugs. The source is a woman aged 30 to 39 with Graves disease. In DNA form, the CDR3 reads TGTGCCAGCAGCGTAGATGTGGGAGGTTCCTACGAGCAGTACTTC. Protein: CASSVDVGGSYEQYF.